This T cell receptor beta chain was observed in a study of PD-L1 blockade in urothelial cancer (dated by TCRdb to the late 2010s). About the full investigation: All patients started therapy at some point between 2014 and 2016 and received atezolizumab 1,200 mg intravenously every 3 weeks. About 85% of the 29 patients were males with bladder-origin urothelial cancer, and about 60% of the 29 reported a prior smoking history. An ECOG performance status of 0 or 1 was recorded for the patients, and 0 to 3 prior chemotherapy regimens had been received by the patients. Blood samples were analyzed at two time points: 3 weeks after treatment start (second dose) and 6 weeks after treatment start. Blood samples yielded a median of roughly 140,000 T cells and tens of thousands of unique TCRs, with median clonality about 0.08. Somatic, immune and clinical correlates of response to PD-L1 blockade with atezolizumab in urothelial cancer were the focus of an exploratory multi-omic analysis. Pretreatment tumor samples and matched peripheral blood, collected serially before and after atezolizumab treatment, underwent TCR sequencing. Durable clinical benefit was defined as a progression-free survival longer than 6 months, and TCR features were additionally tested against progression-free survival and overall survival. In the same patients, pretreatment tumors underwent whole exome sequencing and RNA sequencing in addition to TCR sequencing. Several patients reached durable clinical benefit, while 15 to 20 patients did not. Pretreatment blood TCR-seq was available for around 29 patients, at least one posttreatment blood collection was obtained for around 25 patients, and tumor TCR-seq was available for around 25 patients. Paper-wide results and their limitations: Because of the small sample size (n ≈ 30) and the many exploratory analyses performed, the results are intended to be regarded as hypothesis-generating. Improved progression-free and overall survival was associated with having pretreatment peripheral blood TCR clonality below the median. Among patients with durable benefit, tumor-associated TCR clones showed greater expansion in peripheral blood 3 weeks after treatment started (n ≈ 21, p = 0.022).

The germline V gene (reference sequence) sets CDR1 to GTSNPN and CDR2 to SVGIG. The CDR3 contains 12 residues, cysteine and phenylalanine counted. The DNA shown is the 36-base CDR3, in frame from base 1. Between the V and J ends, shortened by 1 base and 10 bases respectively, the junction contains 11 bases. Note on this clone: Its cognate antigen has yet to be identified. Base qualities are missing; no much larger clone stands one base away.

The sample's time point label, decoded: peripheral blood 6 weeks after treatment start. The cohort included roughly 29 patients with locally advanced or metastatic urothelial carcinoma who were treated at Memorial Sloan Kettering on a trial protocol. Peripheral blood mononuclear cells were collected pretreatment and during treatment, with between 1 and 8 total time points obtained per patient. The Qiagen DNeasy Blood extraction kit was used to purify genomic DNA from total PBMCs and from tumor samples. Collected pretreatment and during treatment, PBMCs were isolated and stored as previously described. Synthetic TCR analog templates were spiked into each PCR to estimate absolute template abundance from read counts. The immunoSEQ assay was used to amplify TCRbeta CDR3 regions from genomic DNA with bias-controlled V and J gene primers. Sequencing of rearranged TCRbeta segments was performed at approximately 20X coverage. The authors' pipeline ran thus. Sequencing errors were corrected by clustering and CDR3s were annotated against IMGT to assign V, D and J genes. Only productive TCRbeta rearrangements were used in downstream analyses, excluding out-of-frame or stop-codon sequences. Clonality was computed as one minus Shannon entropy normalized by the log of the number of unique productive sequences. Fisher's exact test with Benjamini-Hochberg correction, using a cutoff of adjusted p below 0.01, was how clones that differed between time points or between blood and tumor were identified. As stored in TCRdb, this immuneACCESS dataset retains in-frame rearrangements with V and J assigned. A fraction of the clones does not appear; measured against another copy, unresolved V genes explain less than half of the discrepancy, and the remainder lacks a known reason. V, J and clone size are taken as reported in that table, and D and trimming were inferred from the DNA itself. Recorded for this sample are tens of thousands of clones; approximately 84% of them occurred a single time. The top ten constitute more than 9% of the sample.

This clonotype was sampled from a man aged 55 to 70 with urothelial cancer. This specimen consisted of PBMCs, obtained around atezolizumab (anti-PD-L1) treatment. The rearranged chain carries TRBV30 and TRBJ2-1; no confident D gene assignment can be made. The DNA sequence is TGTGCCTGGAGTGCAAACCTAATCGAGCAGTTCTTC. Its translation reads: CAWSANLIEQFF.